The 18 T cell receptor beta chains listed next were all sequenced from one sample in a study of blood T cell repertoires in COVID-19. The method was immunoSEQ multiplex PCR; TCRdb's version includes in-frame clones alone and lacks a portion of them. The top ten hold under 5% of the sample, which has about 120,000 clones, more than 70% seen once. Sequencing input: peripheral blood. The source is a man aged 60 to 75 with acute or convalescent COVID-19.

The gene calls are TRBV15 and TRBJ1-4; D remains unclear. The CDR3 is 13 amino acids. Germline V gene lookup returns CDR1 LNHNV and CDR2 YYDKDF (reference sequence). Trimming left V 8 bases short and J 4 bases short, with 11 bases between. CDR3 protein: CATGPGLNEKLFF. The CDR3 DNA sequence: TGTGCCACCGGCCCAGGCCTTAATGAAAAACTGTTTTTT.

The chain employs TRBV7-2 and TRBJ2-7, with 9 bases aligning to TRBD2. CDR3 size: 15 residues. Germline V CDR1 and CDR2: SGHTA, FQGNSA. Trimming cost V 4 bases and J 2 bases; bases outside gene matches: 6. CDR3 in amino acids: CASSSSGLATYEQYF. CDR3 nucleotides: TGTGCCAGCAGCTCGTCCGGACTAGCGACCTACGAGCAGTACTTC.

This sequence joins TRBV19 and TRBJ2-2, with 8 bases that match TRBD1. The CDR3 is made up of 15 amino acids. Germline assignment: CDR1 LNHDA and CDR2 SQIVND (reference sequence). J gave up 2 bases and V 5 bases, and 4 bases lay outside the gene matches. DNA of the CDR3: TGTGCCAGTAGTTCCGGACAGGGTAACACCGGGGAGCTGTTTTTT. Protein: CASSSGQGNTGELFF.

The V and J genes are TRBV3-1 (or the pseudogene TRBV3-2) and TRBJ2-3; tentatively, D is TRBD2 (5 bases). The CDR3 spans 13 residues. Per the germline V gene, CDR1 is LGHDT and CDR2 is YNNKEL (reference sequence). The V end was cut by 2 bases, the J end by 8 bases, with 11 bases between. The CDR3 DNA sequence: TGTGCCAGCAGCCAAACCACTGAGGGTACGCAGTATTTT. It translates to CASSQTTEGTQYF.

This clone was seen many times. The chain carries TRBV5-1 and TRBJ2-2, with 9 bases matching TRBD2. The ends lost 4 bases at V and 5 bases at J; junction bases unmatched: 9. Germline loops: CDR1 SGHRS, CDR2 YFSETQ. The CDR3 runs to 16 residues. The chain's CDR3 is CASSPRGGAETGELFF. The CDR3 DNA follows: TGCGCCAGCAGCCCGCGGGGGGGCGCGGAGACCGGGGAGCTGTTTTTT.

This chain joins TRBV9 and TRBJ2-1; weak D call: TRBD2 (6 bases). CDR3 size: 16 residues. CDR1 is SGDLS, CDR2 YYNGEE, per germline. V lost 3 bases and J lost 0, with 13 bases in between. The CDR3 nucleotides are TGTGCCAGCAGCGGCCCCCTAGCGCTCTCCTACAATGAGCAGTTCTTC. Translated, it gives CASSGPLALSYNEQFF.

This chain uses TRBV19 with TRBJ2-3; maybe TRBD2 (6 bases). The V end lost 2 bases, the J end lost 6 bases, and 15 bases lay between the germline ends. There are 15 residues in the CDR3. Germline V lookup: CDR1 LNHDA, CDR2 SQIVND (reference sequence). As DNA, the CDR3 is TGTGCCAGTAGTATACCGGGGGATCAATGGGATACGCAGTATTTT. Translated: CASSIPGDQWDTQYF.

The V gene is TRBV5-1, the J gene TRBJ2-3; D remains unclear. The CDR3 length is 13 residues. Germline lookup yields CDR1 SGHRS and CDR2 YFSETQ. Trimming took 9 bases from V and 4 from J, leaving 15 bases between them. The CDR3 DNA is TGCGCCACCTCGACTCGTGTGGCAGATACGCAGTATTTT. Encoded protein: CATSTRVADTQYF.

This clone was counted at least ten times. The chain uses TRBV5-6 and TRBJ2-2; D may be TRBD1 (5 bases). The CDR3 has 17 amino acids. Germline loops: CDR1 SGHDT, CDR2 YYEEEE. Trimming removed 5 bases at V and 2 bases at J, with 19 bases between. CDR3 sequence (DNA): TGTGCCAGCAGTCACCTACGGCAGGGCGGTAACACCGGGGAGCTGTTTTTT. It specifies CASSHLRQGGNTGELFF. The full variable domain, its missing parts supplied by reference TRBV5-6 and TRBJ2-2, is DAGVTQSPTHLIKTRGQQVTLRCSPKSGHDTVSWYQQALGQGPQFIFQYYEEEERQRGNFPDRFSGHQFPNYSSELNVNALLLGDSALYLCASSHLRQGGNTGELFFGEGSRLTVL.

The chain employs TRBV24-1 and TRBJ1-2; perhaps TRBD1 as D (5 bases). Trimming stripped 6 bases from V and 4 bases from J, with 11 bases between. CDR1 is KGHDR and CDR2 is SFDVKD in the germline V gene. This CDR3 comprises 13 residues. DNA of the CDR3: TGTGCCACCAGTCCGGGGGTAGGCTATGGCTACACCTTC. Translating it yields CATSPGVGYGYTF.

This clone was picked up one time. CDR3 sequence: CASSRPPDKSYSYEQYF. Here the CDR3 DNA reads TGTGCCAGCAGCCGGCCCCCCGACAAATCGTACTCCTACGAGCAGTACTTC. This sequence joins TRBV7-2 and TRBJ2-7; D is undetermined. V was pared by 5 bases and J by 0 bases, with 20 bases between. Per germline, CDR1 SGHTA and CDR2 FQGNSA. The CDR3 consists of 17 residues.

This clone showed up just a few times. J is TRBJ2-7 and V is TRBV15; maybe TRBD1 (5 bases). V shed 1 base and J shed 3 bases, with 10 bases lying between them. The CDR3 totals 14 residues. Per germline, CDR1 LNHNV and CDR2 YYDKDF (reference sequence). Here the CDR3 DNA reads TGTGCCACCAGCAGAGGCAGGGAATACTACGAGCAGTACTTC. It translates to CATSRGREYYEQYF.

The chain recombines TRBV11-2 with TRBJ1-4; weak D call: TRBD1 (5 bases). Germline lookup yields CDR1 SGHAT and CDR2 FQNNGV. The CDR3 has 16 amino acids. V was shortened by 2 bases and J by 5 bases, with 15 bases between the two germline ends. The CDR3 sequence: CASSLMRSGPNEKLFF. The DNA of the CDR3 is TGTGCCAGCAGCTTAATGCGGTCAGGGCCAAATGAAAAACTGTTTTTT.

This chain joins TRBV6-2 or TRBV6-3 and TRBJ2-7; D unresolved. Germline CDR1 MNHEY, CDR2 SVGEGT. The length of the CDR3 is 13 residues. Trimming took off 0 bases at V and 5 bases at J, with 8 bases between the two ends. The CDR3 bases are TGTGCCAGCAGTTACTCGAGACTTGACGAGCAGTACTTC. Encoded protein: CASSYSRLDEQYF.

The CDR3 DNA follows: TGCGCCAGCAGCCCGGAGGCTGGTCAGCCCCAGCATTTT. It codes for CASSPEAGQPQHF. The chain recombines TRBV5-1 with TRBJ1-5; D gene ambiguous. Trimming removed 4 bases from V and 6 bases from J, with 11 bases in between. Germline CDR1 and CDR2: SGHRS and YFSETQ. The CDR3 length is 13 residues.

V usage is TRBV27 and J usage is TRBJ2-7, with 8 bases lining up with TRBD1. Germline CDR1 reads MNHEY; CDR2 reads SMNVEV (reference sequence). After removal of 4 bases from V and 3 bases from J, the junction contained 5 bases not matched to a gene. The CDR3 has 14 residues. The CDR3 DNA reads TGTGCCAGCAGTTCGACAGGGGTCTACTACGAGCAGTACTTC. Translation gives CASSSTGVYYEQYF.

This chain links TRBV9 with TRBJ1-4; D not certain. V was trimmed by 0 bases and J by 4 bases, leaving 16 bases between them. Germline V lookup: CDR1 SGDLS, CDR2 YYNGEE. The length of the CDR3 is 17 residues. CDR3 nucleotides: TGTGCCAGCAGCGTAGGGGCAGGCCCTGGACTTAATGAAAAACTGTTTTTT. Its translation: CASSVGAGPGLNEKLFF.

The chain carries TRBV19 and TRBJ2-1; TRBD2 matches at 12 bases. The germline V gene encodes CDR1 LNHDA and CDR2 SQIVND (reference sequence). V trimming: 5 bases; J trimming: 7 bases; junction bases outside the gene matches: 9. This CDR3 is 16 amino acids long. The CDR3, as DNA: TGTGCCAGTAGTCTACTGACTAGCGGGAGACGTAATGAGCAGTTCTTC. Encoded protein: CASSLLTSGRRNEQFF.